This TCR beta chain was sequenced in a study of blood T cell repertoires in COVID-19. Background on the study: Whether acute or convalescent, the COVID-19 samples came from the United States, Italy and Spain. T cells, B-cell-depleted T cells, or PBMCs supplied cDNA or gDNA.

The table came from immunoSEQ multiplex PCR; TCRdb's copy has only in-frame clones and leaves some out. The sample includes about 75,000 clones, approximately 90% of them seen just once. The V gene lost 1 base and the J gene lost 0 bases, with 10 bases spanning the gap. The germline V gene encodes CDR1 LNHNV and CDR2 YYDKDF (reference sequence). The CDR3 length is 15 residues. Sequenced: peripheral blood. The TCR comes from a human donor in a cohort sampled during active COVID-19. This chain connects TRBV15 to TRBJ2-7; D is possibly TRBD2 (5 bases). CDR3 region: CATSRARAYSYEQYF. The CDR3 DNA follows: TGTGCCACCAGCAGAGCGCGGGCCTACTCCTACGAGCAGTACTTC.